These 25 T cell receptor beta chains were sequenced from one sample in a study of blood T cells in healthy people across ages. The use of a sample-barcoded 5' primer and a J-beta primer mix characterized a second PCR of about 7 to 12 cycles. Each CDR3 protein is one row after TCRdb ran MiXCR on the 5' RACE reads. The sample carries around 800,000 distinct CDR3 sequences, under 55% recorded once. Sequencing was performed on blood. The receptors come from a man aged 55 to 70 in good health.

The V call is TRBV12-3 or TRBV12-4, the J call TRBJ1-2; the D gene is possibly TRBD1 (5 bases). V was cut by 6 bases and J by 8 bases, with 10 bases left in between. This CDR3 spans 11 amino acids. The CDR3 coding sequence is TGTGCCAGCAGGGGGCCGGGGGGCTACACCTTC. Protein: CASRGPGGYTF.

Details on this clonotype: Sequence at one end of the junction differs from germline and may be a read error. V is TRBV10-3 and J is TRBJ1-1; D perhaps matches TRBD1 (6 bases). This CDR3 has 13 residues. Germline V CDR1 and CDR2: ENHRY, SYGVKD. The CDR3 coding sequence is TGTGCCATCACTGAGACAGGGAACACTGAAGCTTTCTTT. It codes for CAITETGNTEAFF.

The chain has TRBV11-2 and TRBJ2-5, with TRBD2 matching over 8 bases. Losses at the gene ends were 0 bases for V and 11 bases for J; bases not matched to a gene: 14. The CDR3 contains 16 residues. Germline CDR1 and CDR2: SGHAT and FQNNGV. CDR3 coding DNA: TGTGCCAGCAGCTTAGAACCGGGGGGGGCCCACAATGAGCAGTACTTC. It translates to CASSLEPGGAHNEQYF.

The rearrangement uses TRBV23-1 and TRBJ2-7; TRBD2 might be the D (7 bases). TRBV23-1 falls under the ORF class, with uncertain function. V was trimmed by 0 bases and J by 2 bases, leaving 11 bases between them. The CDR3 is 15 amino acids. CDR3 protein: CASSQSRGGPYEQYF. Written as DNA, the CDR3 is TGCGCCAGCAGTCAATCGCGCGGGGGCCCCTACGAGCAGTACTTC.

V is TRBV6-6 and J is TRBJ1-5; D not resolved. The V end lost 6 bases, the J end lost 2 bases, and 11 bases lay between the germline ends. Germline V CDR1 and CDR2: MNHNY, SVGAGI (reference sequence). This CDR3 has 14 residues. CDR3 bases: TGTGCCAGCAGCCACGACCTTGGCAATCAGCCCCAGCATTTT. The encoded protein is CASSHDLGNQPQHF.

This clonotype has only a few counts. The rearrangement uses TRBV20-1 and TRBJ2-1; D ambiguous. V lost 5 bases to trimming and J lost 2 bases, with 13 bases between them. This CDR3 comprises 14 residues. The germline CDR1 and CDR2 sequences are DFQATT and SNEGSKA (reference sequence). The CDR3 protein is CSAPKAGAYNEQFF. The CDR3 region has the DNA TGCAGTGCTCCAAAGGCTGGAGCCTACAATGAGCAGTTCTTC.

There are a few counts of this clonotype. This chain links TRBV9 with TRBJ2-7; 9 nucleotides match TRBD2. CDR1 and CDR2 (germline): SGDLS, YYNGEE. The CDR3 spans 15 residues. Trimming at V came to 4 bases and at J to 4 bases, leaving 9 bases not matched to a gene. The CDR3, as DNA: TGTGCCAGCAGCCCCCGTATTAGCGGGGGTTACGAGCAGTACTTC. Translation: CASSPRISGGYEQYF.

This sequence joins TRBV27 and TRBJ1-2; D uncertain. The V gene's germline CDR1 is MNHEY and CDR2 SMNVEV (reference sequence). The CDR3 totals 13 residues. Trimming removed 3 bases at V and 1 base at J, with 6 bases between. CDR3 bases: TGTGCCAGCAGTTTTCGGGGTAACTATGGCTACACCTTC. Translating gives CASSFRGNYGYTF.

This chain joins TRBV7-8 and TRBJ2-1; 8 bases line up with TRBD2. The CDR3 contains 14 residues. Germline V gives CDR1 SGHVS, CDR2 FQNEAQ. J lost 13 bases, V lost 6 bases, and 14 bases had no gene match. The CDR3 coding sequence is TGTGCCAGCAGAAGCGGGGGTGTTTGGGAGACCCAGTTCTTC. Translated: CASRSGGVWETQFF.

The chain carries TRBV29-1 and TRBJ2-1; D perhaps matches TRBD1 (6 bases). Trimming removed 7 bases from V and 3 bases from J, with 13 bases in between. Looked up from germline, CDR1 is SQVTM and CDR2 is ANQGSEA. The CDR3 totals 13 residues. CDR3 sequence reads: CSGTRQDYNEQFF. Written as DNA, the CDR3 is TGCAGCGGCACCAGACAGGACTACAATGAGCAGTTCTTC.

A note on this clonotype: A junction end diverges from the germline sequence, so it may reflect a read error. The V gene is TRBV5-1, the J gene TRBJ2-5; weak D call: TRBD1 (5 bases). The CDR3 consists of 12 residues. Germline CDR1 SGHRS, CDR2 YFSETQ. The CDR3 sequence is CVSRDPGETQYF. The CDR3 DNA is TGCGTCAGCAGGGATCCAGGGGAGACCCAGTACTTC.

CDR3: CASSPLKSAGNEQFF. CDR3 nucleotide sequence: TGTGCCAGCAGCCCGCTGAAATCGGCCGGCAATGAGCAGTTCTTC. The rearrangement joins TRBV12-3 or TRBV12-4 to TRBJ2-1, with D uncertain. The CDR3 has 15 amino acids. Trimming shortened V by 6 bases and J by 6 bases, and 18 bases separated the two germline ends.

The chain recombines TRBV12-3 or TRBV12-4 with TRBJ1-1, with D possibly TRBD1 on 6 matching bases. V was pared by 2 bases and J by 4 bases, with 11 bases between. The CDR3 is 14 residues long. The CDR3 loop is CASSLLGTSTEAFF. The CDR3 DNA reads TGTGCCAGCAGTTTACTCGGGACATCCACTGAAGCTTTCTTT.

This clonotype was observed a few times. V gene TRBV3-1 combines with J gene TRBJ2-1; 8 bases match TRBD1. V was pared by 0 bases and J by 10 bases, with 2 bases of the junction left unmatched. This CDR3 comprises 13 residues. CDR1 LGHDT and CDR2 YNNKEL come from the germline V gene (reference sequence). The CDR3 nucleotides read TGTGCCAGCAGCCAAGAGGGGACAGGAGAGCAGTTCTTC. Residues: CASSQEGTGEQFF.

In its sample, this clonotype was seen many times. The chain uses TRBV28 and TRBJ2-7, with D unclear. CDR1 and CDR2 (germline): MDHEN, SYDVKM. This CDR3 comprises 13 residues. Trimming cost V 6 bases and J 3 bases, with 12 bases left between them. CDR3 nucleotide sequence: TGTGCCAGCAGCGGTGATCGGATCTACGAGCAGTACTTC. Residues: CASSGDRIYEQYF. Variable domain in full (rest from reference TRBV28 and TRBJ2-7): DVKVTQSSRYLVKRTGEKVFLECVQDMDHENMFWYRQDPGLGLRLIYFSYDVKMKEKGDIPEGYSVSREKKERFSLILESASTNQTSMYLCASSGDRIYEQYFGPGTRLTVT.

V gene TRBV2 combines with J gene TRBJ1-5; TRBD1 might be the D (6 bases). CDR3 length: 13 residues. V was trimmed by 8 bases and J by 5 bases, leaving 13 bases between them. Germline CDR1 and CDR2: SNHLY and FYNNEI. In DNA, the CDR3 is TGTGCCAGCGGCACAGGGATGGATCAGCCCCAGCATTTT. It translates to CASGTGMDQPQHF. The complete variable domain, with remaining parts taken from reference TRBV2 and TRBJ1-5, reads EPEVTQTPSHQVTQMGQEVILRCVPISNHLYFYWYRQILGQKVEFLVSFYNNEISEKSEIFDDQFSVERPDGSNFTLKIRSTKLEDSAMYFCASGTGMDQPQHFGDGTRLSIL.

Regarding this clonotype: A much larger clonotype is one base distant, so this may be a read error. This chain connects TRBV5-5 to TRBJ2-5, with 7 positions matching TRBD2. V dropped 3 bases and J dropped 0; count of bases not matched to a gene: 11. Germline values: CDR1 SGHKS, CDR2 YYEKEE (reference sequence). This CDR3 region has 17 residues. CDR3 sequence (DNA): TGTGCCAGCAGCTCCTCCGTGACTAGCCCTTACCAAGAGACCCAGTACTTC. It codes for CASSSSVTSPYQETQYF.

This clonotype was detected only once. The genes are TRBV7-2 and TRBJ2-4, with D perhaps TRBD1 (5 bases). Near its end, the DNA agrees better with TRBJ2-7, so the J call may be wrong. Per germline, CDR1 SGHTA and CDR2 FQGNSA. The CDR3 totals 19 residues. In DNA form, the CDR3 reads TGTGCCAGCAGCTTACGTAAGGGTCAGGGCTCCCTCCTCTCCTACGAGCAGTACTTC. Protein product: CASSLRKGQGSLLSYEQYF.

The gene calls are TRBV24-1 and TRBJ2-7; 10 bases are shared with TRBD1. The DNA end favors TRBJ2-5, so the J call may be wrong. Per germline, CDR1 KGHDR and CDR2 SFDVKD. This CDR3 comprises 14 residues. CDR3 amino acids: CATRETGGGETQYF. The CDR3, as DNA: TGTGCCACCAGGGAGACAGGGGGCGGCGAGACCCAGTACTTC.

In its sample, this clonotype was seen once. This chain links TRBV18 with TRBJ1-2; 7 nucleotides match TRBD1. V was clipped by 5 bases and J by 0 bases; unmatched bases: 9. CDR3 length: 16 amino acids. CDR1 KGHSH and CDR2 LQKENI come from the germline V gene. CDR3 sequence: CASSTDRVIANYGYTF. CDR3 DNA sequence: TGTGCCAGCTCAACTGACAGGGTTATAGCTAACTATGGCTACACCTTC.

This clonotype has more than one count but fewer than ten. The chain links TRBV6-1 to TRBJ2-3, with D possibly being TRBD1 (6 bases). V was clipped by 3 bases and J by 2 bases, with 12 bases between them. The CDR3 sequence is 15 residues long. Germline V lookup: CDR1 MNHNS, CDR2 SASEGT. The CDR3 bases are TGTGCCAGCAGTGAGCTGAGGGGGACCACAGATACGCAGTATTTT. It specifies CASSELRGTTDTQYF.

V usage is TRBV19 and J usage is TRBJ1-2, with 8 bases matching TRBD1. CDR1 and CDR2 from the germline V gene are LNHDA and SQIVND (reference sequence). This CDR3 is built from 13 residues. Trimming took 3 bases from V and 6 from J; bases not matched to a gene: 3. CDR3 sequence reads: CASSMAGGDGYTF. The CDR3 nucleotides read TGTGCCAGTAGTATGGCAGGGGGCGATGGCTACACCTTC.

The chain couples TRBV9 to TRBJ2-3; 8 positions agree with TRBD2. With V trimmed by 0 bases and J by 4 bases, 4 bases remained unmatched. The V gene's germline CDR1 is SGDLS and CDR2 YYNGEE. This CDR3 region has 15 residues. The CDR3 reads CASSVGAGGADTQYF. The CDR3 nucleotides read TGTGCCAGCAGCGTAGGCGCGGGGGGCGCAGATACGCAGTATTTT. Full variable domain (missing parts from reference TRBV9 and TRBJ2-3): DSGVTQTPKHLITATGQRVTLRCSPRSGDLSVYWYQQSLDQGLQFLIQYYNGEERAKGNILERFSAQQFPDLHSELNLSSLELGDSALYFCASSVGAGGADTQYFGPGTRLTVL.

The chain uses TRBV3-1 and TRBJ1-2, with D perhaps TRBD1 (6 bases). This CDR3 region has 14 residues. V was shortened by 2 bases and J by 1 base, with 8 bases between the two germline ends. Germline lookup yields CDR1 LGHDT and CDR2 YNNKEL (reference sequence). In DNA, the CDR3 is TGTGCCAGCAGCCAAAACAGGGATAACTATGGCTACACCTTC. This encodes CASSQNRDNYGYTF.

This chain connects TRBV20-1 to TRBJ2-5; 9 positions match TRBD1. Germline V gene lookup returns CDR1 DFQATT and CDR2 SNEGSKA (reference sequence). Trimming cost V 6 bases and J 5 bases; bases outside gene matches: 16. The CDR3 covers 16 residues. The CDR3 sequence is CSAGGNTGGPMETQYF. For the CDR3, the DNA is TGCAGTGCCGGGGGGAATACAGGGGGCCCTATGGAGACCCAGTACTTC.